These T cell receptor beta chains were read from a single sample in a study of T cells in Graves' hyperthyroidism and ophthalmopathy. TCRdb redid the calling of the multiplex PCR reads with MiXCR, one entry per CDR3 protein. Of around 490,000 distinct CDR3 sequences listed, 20% are singletons. Input material: blood. The source of these receptors is a man between 35 and 55 years old with Graves' ophthalmopathy. The CDR3 runs from the conserved cysteine through the conserved F or W. The D gene is left open where the match is weak. Expanded clones get a size class; other rows say once, few or many, or leave the size out.

clone_size j_call v_call d_call cdr3_nt cdr3_aa
many TRBJ2-5 TRBV6-1 TRBD2 TGTGCCAGCAGTGAATGGCTAGCGGGAGGGCCGGGGCAAGAGACCCAGTACTTC CASSEWLAGGPGQETQYF
few TRBJ2-2 TRBV6-1 . TGTGCCAGCAGTGAAGACCAGGTTACCGGGGAGCTGTTTTTT CASSEDQVTGELFF
many TRBJ2-3 TRBV4-3 . TGCGCCAGCAGCCAAGAGACCCCGGGGGAGGCGGATACGCAGTATTTT CASSQETPGEADTQYF
few TRBJ2-1 TRBV5-1 . TGCGCCAGCAGCTTGACGAAGACCTCCTACAATGAGCAGTTCTTC CASSLTKTSYNEQFF
. TRBJ2-7 TRBV6-1 TRBD1 TGTGCCAGCAGTCTGGACAGGGCCGACTACGAGCAGTACTTC CASSLDRADYEQYF
few TRBJ2-2 TRBV20-1 . TGCAGTGCTAGAAGAGGGGTGTCCGGGGAGCTGTTTTTT CSARRGVSGELFF
. TRBJ2-3 TRBV4-1 . TGCGCCAGCAGAGGGGCCCCAGTGGGAGATACGCAGTATTTT CASRGAPVGDTQYF
once TRBJ2-1 TRBV4-3 . TGCGCCAGCAGCCGAGGACTTGTAGATGAGCAGTTCTTC CASSRGLVDEQFF
. TRBJ2-7 TRBV28 . TGTGCCAGCAGTCTACGGACTGCCTACTACGAGCAGTACTTC CASSLRTAYYEQYF
many TRBJ2-1 TRBV7-6 TRBD2 TGTGCCAGCAGCCAATGGGGGCCGGGTAGCGGGAGGGCTTATGCTGAGCAGTTCTTC CASSQWGPGSGRAYAEQFF
. TRBJ1-6 TRBV20-1 . TGCAGTGCTAGAGGTTTAGTGGGTTCACCCCTCCACTTT CSARGLVGSPLHF
. TRBJ2-1 TRBV7-6 . TGTGCCAGCAGCTTAGGGCAGAACTACAATGAGCAGTTCTTC CASSLGQNYNEQFF
many TRBJ2-7 TRBV28 . TGTGCCAGCAGTTTAATTGCCCTAACAGGAGACTCCTACGAGCAGTACTTC CASSLIALTGDSYEQYF
few TRBJ1-3 TRBV30 . TGTGCCTGGAGTCCGAGGGACACCATATATTTT CAWSPRDTIYF
. TRBJ1-2 TRBV2 TRBD1 TGTGCCAGCAGGCCCACAGGGGGTGATAACTATGGCTACACCTTC CASRPTGGDNYGYTF
many TRBJ2-5 TRBV10-3 TRBD1 TGTGCCATCGGTGGGGGACAGACACAAGAGACCCAGTACTTC CAIGGGQTQETQYF
few TRBJ1-2 TRBV10-1 TRBD1 TGCGCCAGCAGTGACGTACAGGGGGCAGTTGGCTACACCTTC CASSDVQGAVGYTF
many TRBJ2-7 TRBV13 TRBD1 TGTGCCAGCAGCGCATCGGGACAGAACTCCTACGAGCAGTACTTC CASSASGQNSYEQYF
few TRBJ2-7 TRBV27 . TGTGCCAGCAGTCAGAAGGGACGGACCTACGAGCAGTACTTC CASSQKGRTYEQYF
few TRBJ2-3 TRBV14 . TGTGCCAGCAGCCCCCCTGCCACAGATACGCAGTATTTT CASSPPATDTQYF
many TRBJ2-5 TRBV12-3/TRBV12-4 TRBD2 TGTGCCAGCAGCTTAGTGGCGGGAGCGGAGACCCAGTACTTC CASSLVAGAETQYF
many TRBJ2-5 TRBV7-9 TRBD2 TGTGCCAGCAGCTCTCGGGGGGGAGAGACCCAGTACTTC CASSSRGGETQYF
. TRBJ1-2 TRBV7-2 . TGTGCCAGCAGCTTAGGGACCTCTAACTATGGCTACACCTTC CASSLGTSNYGYTF
many TRBJ2-5 TRBV7-3 . TGTGCCAGCAGCCTGGACCCTCAAGAGACCCAGTACTTC CASSLDPQETQYF
few TRBJ1-3 TRBV20-1 . TGCAGTGCTAGCGGGATGGGAGGCACCATATATTTT CSASGMGGTIYF
. TRBJ2-2 TRBV10-3 . TGTGCCATCAGTGAGTCTTGGACCGGGGAGCTGTTTTTT CAISESWTGELFF
. TRBJ2-3 TRBV20-1 . TGCAGTGCTAGAGATGAGGGGAGCCCTATGGGGCCAGATACGCAGTATTTT CSARDEGSPMGPDTQYF
. TRBJ1-1 TRBV12-3/TRBV12-4 . TGTGCCAGCAGTTTAAGCAGGGGTAAAGCTGAAGCTTTCTTT CASSLSRGKAEAFF
. TRBJ2-1 TRBV7-3 . TGTGCCAGCAGCTTAAACCGGGCCCCGAACCACAATGAGCAGTTCTTC CASSLNRAPNHNEQFF
many TRBJ2-7 TRBV5-1 TRBD1 TGTGCCAGCAGTTCGGGGACAGGGACCTACGAGCAGTACTTC CASSSGTGTYEQYF
few TRBJ2-4 TRBV5-1 . TGCGCCAGCAGCTTGGGGCCGACGGAAACCAAAAACATTCAGTACTTC CASSLGPTETKNIQYF
once TRBJ1-5 TRBV11-2 TRBD1 TGTGCCAGCAGCCAGAGACAGGGAGATCAGCCCCAGCATTTT CASSQRQGDQPQHF
. TRBJ2-7 TRBV5-1 . TGCGCCAGCAGCTCGGGGTACTCCTACGAGCAGTACTTC CASSSGYSYEQYF
. TRBJ2-1 TRBV15 TRBD1 TGTGCCACCAGCACCCTTCGGGACAGCAAAGGAAATGAGCAGTTCTTC CATSTLRDSKGNEQFF
few TRBJ1-3 TRBV20-1 . TGCAGTGCTAGAGATAATCAGGGTGCGGTCTCTGGAAACACCATATATTTT CSARDNQGAVSGNTIYF
many TRBJ2-5 TRBV20-1 TRBD2 TGCAGTGCTAGAGGTGTGGCGGGGGGGCCGAGGGAGACCCAGTACTTC CSARGVAGGPRETQYF
few TRBJ2-7 TRBV7-2 . TGTGCCAGCAGCTTAGAAATCCACGAGCAGTACTTC CASSLEIHEQYF
few TRBJ2-2 TRBV6-1 . TGTGCCAGCAGTTATATTCGCAGCACCGGGGAGCTGTTTTTT CASSYIRSTGELFF
few TRBJ2-7 TRBV20-1 . TGCAGTGCTAGAGATGATGGCAGGGGATACGAGCAGTACTTC CSARDDGRGYEQYF
few TRBJ2-7 TRBV20-1 TRBD2 TGCAGTGCTAGAGCACTAGCGGGGGCCTACGAGCAGTACTTC CSARALAGAYEQYF
. TRBJ2-5 TRBV12-5 . TGTGCTAGTGGGGGGGACCTACAAGAGACCCAGTACTTC CASGGDLQETQYF
. TRBJ2-2 TRBV6-1 TRBD1 TGTGCCAGCAGATCCGGGACAGGGGTGAGCGGGGAGCTGTTTTTT CASRSGTGVSGELFF
. TRBJ1-5 TRBV28 TRBD1 TGTGCCAGCAGTTTAACAGGGGTGAACAATCAGCCCCAGCATTTT CASSLTGVNNQPQHF
. TRBJ2-7 TRBV28 . TGTGCCAGCAGTCATCCCCCTGGGAACGAGCAGTACTTC CASSHPPGNEQYF
. TRBJ2-7 TRBV5-5 . TGTGCCAGCAGTCATGACAGCAACTCCTACGAGCAGTACTTC CASSHDSNSYEQYF
. TRBJ2-5 TRBV20-1 TRBD2 TGCAGTGCTAGAGAGGGGGGCGGGAGGGGTGGGACCCAGTACTTC CSAREGGGRGGTQYF
. TRBJ2-3 TRBV5-1 TRBD2 TGCGCCAGCAGCCCCGGGGGACTAGCGGGCCTGGATACGCAGTATTTT CASSPGGLAGLDTQYF
few TRBJ1-5 TRBV6-8 . TGTGCCGTGGGCAGGGGCCGACGTCAGCCCCAGCATTTT CAVGRGRRQPQHF
. TRBJ1-5 TRBV4-1 . TGCGCCAGCAGCCAAGATACGGGGAACGGTCAGCCCCAGCATTTT CASSQDTGNGQPQHF
. TRBJ1-1 TRBV19 . TGTGCCAGTAGTACCCCGGTTGAAGCTTTCTTT CASSTPVEAFF